This TCR beta chain was identified during a study of T cell repertoires in cytomegalovirus infection. Study-level information: Public signatures in TCR beta pointed to CMV infection and matching HLA type. Findings of the study overall: Using cumulative public TCR beta family frequency, the authors identified those who carried CMV together with the relevant HLA. HLA-C-restricted TCR beta clonotypes specific for CMV led the ex vivo response.

MiXCR, run by TCRdb on the reads, gives a single entry per CDR3 protein. The sample lists 400,000 or so distinct CDR3 sequences, 25% to 40% occurring once. Of note for this clonotype: What it recognizes is unknown.

This CDR3 has 16 amino acids. With V trimmed by 6 bases and J by 13 bases, 18 bases remained unmatched. Germline V gene sequence: CDR1 SGHTA, CDR2 FQGNSA. This clonotype was obtained from a human donor in good health (CMV status not recorded). Some clones in this sample may be carry-over from other donors' samples. The chain has TRBV7-2 and TRBJ2-3, with 11 bases aligning to TRBD2. Sequencing input: PBMCs. This CDR3 is CASRSVAGGPGGTKYF. CDR3 DNA: TGTGCCAGCAGATCCGTAGCGGGGGGGCCCGGGGGGACGAAGTATTTT. Combining the CDR3 with reference TRBV7-2 and TRBJ2-3 gives the whole variable domain GAGVSQSPSNKVTEKGKDVELRCDPISGHTALYWYRQSLGQGLEFLIYFQGNSAPDKSGLPSDRFSAERTGGSVSTLTIQRTQQEDSAVYLCASRSVAGGPGGTKYFGPGTRLTVL.